A single sample gave rise to the 15 T cell receptor beta chains below, sequenced in a study of blood T cell repertoires in COVID-19. Using immunoSEQ multiplex PCR, the repertoire was profiled, and TCRdb retains in-frame clones only, with some absent. The data show some 170,000 clones, roughly 87% seen once. Sequenced: peripheral blood. Source of these receptors: a woman aged 45-60 years with acute or convalescent COVID-19.

This clone showed up just a few times. The chain uses TRBV27 and TRBJ1-4, with a possible D match to TRBD1 (5 bases). Trimming stripped 4 bases from V and 8 bases from J, with 17 bases between. Germline V gene lookup returns CDR1 MNHEY and CDR2 SMNVEV (reference sequence). The CDR3 runs 15 residues. The CDR3 is CASSSLQAAGEKLFF. The CDR3, as DNA: TGTGCCAGCAGTTCCCTACAGGCGGCCGGGGAAAAACTGTTTTTT. Together with reference TRBV27 and TRBJ1-4, the CDR3 gives the full variable domain: EAQVTQNPRYLITVTGKKLTVTCSQNMNHEYMSWYRQDPGLGLRQIYYSMNVEVTDKGDVPEGYKVSRKEKRNFPLILESPSPNQTSLYFCASSSLQAAGEKLFFGSGTQLSVL.

The chain couples TRBV4-2 to TRBJ2-5; D possibly corresponds to TRBD2 (5 bases). The CDR3 runs 17 residues. Trimming took 0 bases from V and 2 from J, leaving 16 bases between them. The germline V gene has CDR1 LGHNA and CDR2 YNFKEQ. CDR3 in amino acids: CASSQDREVLRQETQYF. In nucleotides, the CDR3 is TGTGCCAGCAGCCAAGATCGGGAAGTACTTCGTCAAGAGACCCAGTACTTC.

The chain carries TRBV11-3 and TRBJ1-2, with unresolved D. This CDR3 is built from 16 residues. Germline V CDR1 and CDR2: SGHNT, YENEEA. With 3 bases removed from V and 3 bases from J, the gap between germline ends came to 17 bases. In nucleotides, the CDR3 is TGTGCCAGCAGCTTGACATCCGGAAGGCAGGACTATGGCTACACCTTC. Its protein product is CASSLTSGRQDYGYTF.

The genes are TRBV7-2 and TRBJ2-7; 9 nucleotides match TRBD1. The CDR3 sequence is 14 residues long. V shed 5 bases, J shed 3 bases, and the junction held 5 bases outside the gene matches. Germline CDR1 reads SGHTA; CDR2 reads FQGNSA. This chain's CDR3 is CASSKDRGGYEQYF. The CDR3, as DNA: TGTGCCAGCAGCAAAGACAGGGGGGGCTACGAGCAGTACTTC.

The chain joins TRBV5-6 to TRBJ2-7; 9 positions match TRBD1. V lost 4 bases and J lost 3; bases outside the gene matches: 5. The CDR3 is made up of 14 amino acids. CDR1 is SGHDT and CDR2 is YYEEEE in the germline V gene. In nucleotides, the CDR3 is TGTGCCAGCAGCGGGACAGGGAAAGACTACGAGCAGTACTTC. Translating it yields CASSGTGKDYEQYF.

This chain links TRBV6-5 with TRBJ1-2, with a weak D call TRBD1 (6 bases). Germline CDR1 and CDR2: MNHEY and SVGAGI. CDR3 size: 15 residues. Trimming took off 6 bases at V and 6 bases at J, with 20 bases between the two ends. CDR3 nucleotides: TGTGCCAGCAGGATATCAGGGGTTCGGTTCAATGGCTACACCTTC. Protein product: CASRISGVRFNGYTF.

The chain has TRBV12-3 or TRBV12-4 and TRBJ2-7; TRBD1 matches at 9 bases. The CDR3 loop spans 12 amino acids. V gave up 3 bases and J gave up 6 bases; unmatched junction bases: 0. The CDR3 reads CASSLGQGEQYF. The CDR3 DNA reads TGTGCCAGCAGTTTGGGACAGGGCGAGCAGTACTTC.

V and J are TRBV24-1 and TRBJ2-3, with D possibly being TRBD1 (5 bases). Between the trimmed V and J ends, which lost 5 bases and 0 bases, there was a span of 8 bases. This CDR3 region has 14 residues. From germline, CDR1 is KGHDR and CDR2 SFDVKD. CDR3 DNA: TGTGCCACCAGTGGCGGACAAAGCACAGATACGCAGTATTTT. This translates into CATSGGQSTDTQYF.

The V and J genes are TRBV10-3 and TRBJ2-7, with 7 nucleotides matching TRBD1. The CDR3 is 14 residues long. Germline assignment: CDR1 ENHRY and CDR2 SYGVKD. V shed 3 bases, J shed 2 bases, and the junction held 4 bases outside the gene matches. CDR3 nucleotides: TGTGCCATCAGTGAAGTGCAGGGGGCCTACGAGCAGTACTTC. This gives the protein CAISEVQGAYEQYF.

V and J are TRBV18 and TRBJ1-1, with D unclear. Trimming took 4 bases from V and 3 from J, leaving 9 bases between them. Germline loops: CDR1 KGHSH, CDR2 LQKENI. The CDR3 has 13 residues. The CDR3 here is CASSLRGDTEAFF. The CDR3 nucleotides read TGTGCCAGCTCACTGCGCGGAGACACTGAAGCTTTCTTT. Complete variable domain (other parts from reference TRBV18 and TRBJ1-1): NAGVMQNPRHLVRRRGQEARLRCSPMKGHSHVYWYRQLPEEGLKFMVYLQKENIIDESGMPKERFSAEFPKEGPSILRIQQVVRGDSAAYFCASSLRGDTEAFFGQGTRLTVV.

The chain employs TRBV9 and TRBJ2-1; 12 bases align to TRBD2. The CDR3 totals 15 residues. Trimming at V came to 3 bases and at J to 4 bases, leaving 2 bases not matched to a gene. Germline-derived CDR1 and CDR2 are SGDLS and YYNGEE. DNA of the CDR3: TGTGCCAGCAGCGCTAGCGGGGGGGGGTACAATGAGCAGTTCTTC. This translates into CASSASGGGYNEQFF.

This chain connects TRBV3-1 (or the pseudogene TRBV3-2) to TRBJ1-2, with D uncertain. Trimming took 3 bases from V and 3 from J, leaving 8 bases between them. Germline assignment: CDR1 LGHDT and CDR2 YNNKEL (reference sequence). This CDR3 region has 13 residues. In DNA, the CDR3 is TGTGCCAGCAGCCAGGCCGGGGACTATGGCTACACCTTC. Translation: CASSQAGDYGYTF.

V usage is TRBV7-2 and J usage is TRBJ2-1; the D is unclear. The length of the CDR3 is 15 residues. V lost 0 bases and J 5 bases, leaving 11 bases between the germline ends. Germline CDR1 is SGHTA and CDR2 is FQGNSA. In DNA form, the CDR3 reads TGTGCCAGCAGCTTAGCCGGGTCTTCAAACAATGAGCAGTTCTTC. It yields the protein CASSLAGSSNNEQFF.

This chain connects TRBV9 to TRBJ2-3; D might be TRBD2 (5 bases). The CDR3 loop spans 16 amino acids. The V end lost 0 bases, the J end lost 4 bases, and 15 bases lay between the germline ends. The germline V gene encodes CDR1 SGDLS and CDR2 YYNGEE. The CDR3 loop reads CASSVVAGRSADTQYF. The CDR3 nucleotides are TGTGCCAGCAGCGTAGTTGCGGGCCGCTCTGCAGATACGCAGTATTTT.

The chain recombines TRBV4-3 with TRBJ1-1; D not certain. Per the germline V gene, CDR1 is LGHNA and CDR2 is YSLEER. CDR3 length equals 13 residues. The V gene lost 3 bases and the J gene lost 2 bases, with 7 bases spanning the gap. CDR3 nucleotide sequence: TGCGCCAGCAGCCAGAGGAGTAACACTGAAGCTTTCTTT. It is translated as CASSQRSNTEAFF.